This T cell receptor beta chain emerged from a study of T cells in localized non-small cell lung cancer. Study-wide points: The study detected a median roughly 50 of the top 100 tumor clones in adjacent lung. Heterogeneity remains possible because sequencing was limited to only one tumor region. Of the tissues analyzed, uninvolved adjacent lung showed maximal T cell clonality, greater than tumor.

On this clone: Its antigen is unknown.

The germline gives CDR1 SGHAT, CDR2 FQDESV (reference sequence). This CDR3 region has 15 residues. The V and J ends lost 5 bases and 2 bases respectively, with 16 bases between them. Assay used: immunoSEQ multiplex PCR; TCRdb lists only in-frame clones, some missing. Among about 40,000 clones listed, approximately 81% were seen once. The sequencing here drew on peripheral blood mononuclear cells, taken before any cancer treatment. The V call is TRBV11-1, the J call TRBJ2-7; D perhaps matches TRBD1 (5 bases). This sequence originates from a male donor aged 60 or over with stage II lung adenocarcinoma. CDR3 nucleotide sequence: TGTGCCAGCAGCAAAATCCAGGGCAAGACCTACGAGCAGTACTTC. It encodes CASSKIQGKTYEQYF. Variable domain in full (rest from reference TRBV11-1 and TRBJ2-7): EAEVAQSPRYKITEKSQAVAFWCDPISGHATLYWYRQILGQGPELLVQFQDESVVDDSQLPKDRFSAERLKGVDSTLKIQPAELGDSAMYLCASSKIQGKTYEQYFGPGTRLTVT.